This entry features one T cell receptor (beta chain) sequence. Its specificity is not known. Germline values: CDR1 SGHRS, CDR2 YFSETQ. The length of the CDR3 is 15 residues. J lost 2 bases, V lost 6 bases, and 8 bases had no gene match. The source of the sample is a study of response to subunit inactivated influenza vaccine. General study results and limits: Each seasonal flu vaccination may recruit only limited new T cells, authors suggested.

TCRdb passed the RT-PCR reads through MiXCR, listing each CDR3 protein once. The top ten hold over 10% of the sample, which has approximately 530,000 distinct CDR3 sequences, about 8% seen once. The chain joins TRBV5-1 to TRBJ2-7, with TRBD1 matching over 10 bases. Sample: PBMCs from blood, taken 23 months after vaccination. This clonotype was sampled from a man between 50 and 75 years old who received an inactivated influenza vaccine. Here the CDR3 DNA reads TGCGCCAGCAAAATCGTGGACAGGGGGGCCTACGAGCAGTACTTC. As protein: CASKIVDRGAYEQYF.